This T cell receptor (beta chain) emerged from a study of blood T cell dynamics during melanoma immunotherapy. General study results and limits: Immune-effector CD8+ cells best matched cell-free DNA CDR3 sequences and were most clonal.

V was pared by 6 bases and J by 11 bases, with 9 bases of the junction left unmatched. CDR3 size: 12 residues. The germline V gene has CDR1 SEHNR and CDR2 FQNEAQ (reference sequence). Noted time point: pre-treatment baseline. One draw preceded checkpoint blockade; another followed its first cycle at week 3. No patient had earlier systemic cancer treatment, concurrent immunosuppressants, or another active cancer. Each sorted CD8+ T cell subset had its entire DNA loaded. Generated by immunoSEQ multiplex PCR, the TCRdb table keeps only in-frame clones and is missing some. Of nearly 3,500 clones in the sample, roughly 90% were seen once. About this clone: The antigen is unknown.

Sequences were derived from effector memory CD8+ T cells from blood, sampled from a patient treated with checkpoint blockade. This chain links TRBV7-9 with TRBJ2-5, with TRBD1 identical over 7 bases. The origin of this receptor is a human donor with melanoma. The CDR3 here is CASRAPGGEQYF. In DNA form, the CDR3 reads TGTGCCAGCAGGGCCCCAGGGGGAGAGCAGTACTTC.